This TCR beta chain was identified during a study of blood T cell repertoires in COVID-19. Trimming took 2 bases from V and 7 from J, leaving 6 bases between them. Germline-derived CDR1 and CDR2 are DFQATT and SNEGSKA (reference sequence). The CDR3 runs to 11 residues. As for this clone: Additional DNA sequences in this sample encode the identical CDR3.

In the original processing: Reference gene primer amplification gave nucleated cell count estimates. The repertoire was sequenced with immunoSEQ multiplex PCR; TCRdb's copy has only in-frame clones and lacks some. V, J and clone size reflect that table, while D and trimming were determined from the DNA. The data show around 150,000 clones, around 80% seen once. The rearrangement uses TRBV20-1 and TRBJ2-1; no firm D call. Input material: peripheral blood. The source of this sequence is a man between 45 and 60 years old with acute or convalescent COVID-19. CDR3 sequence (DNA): TGCAGTGCTAGATGGCTTAATGAGCAGTTCTTC. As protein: CSARWLNEQFF.